This T cell receptor (beta chain) was identified in a study of cytomegalovirus exposure and HLA in healthy donors. Concerning this clone: Its antigen is not known.

Study-wide points: The authors judged a highly shared variant cluster likely a sequencing artifact.

The PCR had 60 Vbeta and 13 Jbeta primers. The method was immunoSEQ multiplex PCR; TCRdb's version includes in-frame clones alone and lacks a portion of them. The table shows approximately 170,000 clones, with roughly 67% occurring only once. The germline V gene encodes CDR1 GTSNPN and CDR2 SVGIG (reference sequence). V lost 4 bases and J lost 0, with 12 bases in between. The CDR3 has 14 amino acids. Sequencing was performed on PBMCs. This chain joins TRBV30 and TRBJ2-5, with TRBD2 as a possible D gene (7 bases). The sequence was collected from a woman in her late teens or twenties in good health and CMV-seropositive. As DNA, the CDR3 is TGTGCCTGGAATCGGGGGGCGAACCAAGAGACCCAGTACTTC. Protein sequence: CAWNRGANQETQYF.